This is a list of T cell receptor beta chains from one sample in a study of CD8+ T cells in alopecia areata. The table came from immunoSEQ multiplex PCR; TCRdb's copy has only in-frame clones and leaves some out. Among 150,000 to 200,000 clones listed, roughly 60% were seen once. The sequencing used CD4+ T cells sorted from blood, collected at week 24, from a patient treated with tofacitinib. These receptors were taken from a human donor with alopecia areata. Both conserved end residues are part of each CDR3. D genes are given only for firm matches. The listing skips clone size in some rows; elsewhere it reads once, few, many or a size class.

size	J	V	D	DNA	CDR3
-	TRBJ2-5	TRBV29-1	TRBD1	TGCAGCGTTGTCGAACGGACAGGGGTGAGAGAGACCCAGTACTTC	CSVVERTGVRETQYF
-	TRBJ1-2	TRBV2	-	TGTGCCAGCACGGCCCAGGGAATAAACGGCTACACCTTC	CASTAQGINGYTF
-	TRBJ2-7	TRBV5-1	-	TGCGCCAGCAGCTCCTGGGCCAGGGAGGACTACGAGCAGTACTTC	CASSSWAREDYEQYF
-	TRBJ2-3	TRBV25-1	TRBD2	TGTGCCAGCAGTAAACCGGGACTAGTCGCCTCAGATACGCAGTATTTT	CASSKPGLVASDTQYF
-	TRBJ2-3	TRBV2	-	TGTGCCAGCAGTGACCTTGAAGGGGCGCCTGATACGCAGTATTTT	CASSDLEGAPDTQYF
-	TRBJ1-2	TRBV29-1	TRBD1	TGCAGCGTTGATGGGACAGGGGATATAGTCTATGGCTACACCTTC	CSVDGTGDIVYGYTF
-	TRBJ2-7	TRBV14	-	TGTGCCAGCAGCGGGGCAGGGCGGTACGAGCAGTACTTC	CASSGAGRYEQYF
-	TRBJ1-1	TRBV27	-	TGTGCCAGCAGTTTATCCGGTTTCTTAGGCACTGAAGCTTTCTTT	CASSLSGFLGTEAFF
few	TRBJ1-2	TRBV29-1	TRBD1	TGCAGCGTTGACGAACCCGACAGGGGGCGCGGCTACACCTTC	CSVDEPDRGRGYTF
-	TRBJ2-3	TRBV18	-	TGTGCCAGCTCACTCACAGCTAAGCCTAGCACAGATACGCAGTATTTT	CASSLTAKPSTDTQYF
few	TRBJ2-5	TRBV28	TRBD2	TGTGCCAGCAGGAGAGCGGGGCTTGTTGGAGAGACCCAGTACTTC	CASRRAGLVGETQYF
few	TRBJ2-7	TRBV19	-	TGTGCCAGTAGTATCACGGTAGCCTCCTACGAGCAGTACTTC	CASSITVASYEQYF
-	TRBJ2-6	TRBV9	-	TGTGCCAGCAGCGCCACAGGGTCAGGGGCCAACGTCCTGACTTTC	CASSATGSGANVLTF
few	TRBJ1-1	TRBV5-1	-	TGCGCCAGCAGCCTGGGAGTGAACACTGAAGCTTTCTTT	CASSLGVNTEAFF
-	TRBJ2-3	TRBV5-1	-	TGCGCCAGCAGCGACGAGGGAGATACGCAGTATTTT	CASSDEGDTQYF
few	TRBJ1-2	TRBV13	-	TGTGCCAGCAGCTTAGGACGAGGGACTAACTATGGCTACACCTTC	CASSLGRGTNYGYTF
-	TRBJ1-1	TRBV29-1	TRBD1	TGCAGCGTCGGGACAGGGGCCCTCACTGAAGCTTTCTTT	CSVGTGALTEAFF
-	TRBJ2-2	TRBV29-1	-	TGCAGCGTTAGACGGGGTCTGGTATGGGAGGAGCTGTTTTTT	CSVRRGLVWEELFF
medium-sized	TRBJ2-2	TRBV7-8	-	TGTGCCAGCAGCTTAGCGTTAGTGAACACCGGGGAGCTGTTTTTT	CASSLALVNTGELFF
-	TRBJ2-3	TRBV10-3	-	TGTGCCATCAGTCTAAGCACAGGCACAGATACGCAGTATTTT	CAISLSTGTDTQYF
few	TRBJ2-6	TRBV5-6	-	TGTGCCAGCACCAAACAGGGTTCTGGGGCCAACGTCCTGACTTTC	CASTKQGSGANVLTF
-	TRBJ2-1	TRBV19	-	TGTGCCAGTAGTATACGTGGATGGCAGTTCTTC	CASSIRGWQFF
-	TRBJ2-7	TRBV5-1	TRBD1	TGCGCCAGCAGCTTGGTCTTTAGGACAGGGGGCCTCGAGCAGTACTTC	CASSLVFRTGGLEQYF
-	TRBJ1-5	TRBV10-3	-	TGTGCCATCAGTGAGGCGCAGGGGAATCAGCCCCAGCATTTT	CAISEAQGNQPQHF
-	TRBJ1-1	TRBV10-3	TRBD1	TGTGCCATCAGGGGGACAGGGGAAGCTTTCTTT	CAIRGTGEAFF
-	TRBJ2-3	TRBV18	-	TGTGCCAGCTCACCACCAGCCGTAGGACACACCACAGATACGCAGTATTTT	CASSPPAVGHTTDTQYF
-	TRBJ2-3	TRBV29-1	-	TGCAGCGGCCGCCTGTGGGATACGCAGTATTTT	CSGRLWDTQYF
-	TRBJ2-5	TRBV29-1	-	TGCAGCGCCATCCCGGGCCAGGAGACCCAGTACTTC	CSAIPGQETQYF
once	TRBJ2-7	TRBV30	TRBD2	TGTGCCTGGATGGGCATCCTCCCGACTAGCGGGGACTACGAGCAGTACTTC	CAWMGILPTSGDYEQYF
few	TRBJ2-1	TRBV29-1	-	TGCAGCGTTGGACGTGGCAATGAGCAGTTCTTC	CSVGRGNEQFF
few	TRBJ2-5	TRBV2	-	TGTGCCGGCGGTGTAACGTCCAGAGAGACCCAGTACTTC	CAGGVTSRETQYF
-	TRBJ1-1	TRBV29-1	TRBD1	TGCAGCGTTTTAAGGGACAGGGGCAGGAACACTGAAGCTTTCTTT	CSVLRDRGRNTEAFF
-	TRBJ2-7	TRBV18	-	TGTGCCAGCTCACCATCAGGGAGGTTCGAGCAGTACTTC	CASSPSGRFEQYF
-	TRBJ1-3	TRBV6-5	-	TGTGCCAGCAGTTACTCGTTCATCTCTGGAAACACCATATATTTT	CASSYSFISGNTIYF
-	TRBJ2-7	TRBV25-1	-	TGTGCCAGCAGTGATTTTCAGTACTACGAGCAGTACTTC	CASSDFQYYEQYF
few	TRBJ2-7	TRBV11-2	-	TGTGCCAGCAGCTTAACCAGCTCCTACGAGCAGTACTTC	CASSLTSSYEQYF
-	TRBJ2-2	TRBV28	TRBD1	TGTGCCAGCACCGGGGACAGGGCGGCCGGGGAGCTGTTTTTT	CASTGDRAAGELFF
-	TRBJ2-3	TRBV7-6	TRBD2	TGTGCCAGCAGCGCCGATGCGGGGGGGGATACGCAGTATTTT	CASSADAGGDTQYF
-	TRBJ2-3	TRBV29-1	-	TGCAGCTCCCCCCCGGGGATCGGCACAGATACGCAGTATTTT	CSSPPGIGTDTQYF